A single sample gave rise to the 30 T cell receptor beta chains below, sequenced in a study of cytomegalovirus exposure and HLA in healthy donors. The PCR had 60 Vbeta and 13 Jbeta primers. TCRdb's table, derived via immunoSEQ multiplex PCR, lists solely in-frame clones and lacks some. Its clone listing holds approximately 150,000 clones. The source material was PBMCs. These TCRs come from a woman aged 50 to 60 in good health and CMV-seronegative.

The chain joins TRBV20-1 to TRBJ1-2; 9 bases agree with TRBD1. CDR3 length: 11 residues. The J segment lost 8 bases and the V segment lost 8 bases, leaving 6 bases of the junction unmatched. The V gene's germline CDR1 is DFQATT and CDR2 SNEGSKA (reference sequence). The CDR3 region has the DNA TGCAGTACTCGACAGGGGGGAGGCTACACCTTC. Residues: CSTRQGGGYTF.

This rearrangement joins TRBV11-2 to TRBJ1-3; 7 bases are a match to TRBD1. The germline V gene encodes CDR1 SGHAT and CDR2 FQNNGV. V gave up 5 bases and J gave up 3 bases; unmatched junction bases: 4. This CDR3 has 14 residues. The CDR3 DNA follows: TGTGCCAGCAGCAGAGGGACAGTTGGAAACACCATATATTTT. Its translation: CASSRGTVGNTIYF.

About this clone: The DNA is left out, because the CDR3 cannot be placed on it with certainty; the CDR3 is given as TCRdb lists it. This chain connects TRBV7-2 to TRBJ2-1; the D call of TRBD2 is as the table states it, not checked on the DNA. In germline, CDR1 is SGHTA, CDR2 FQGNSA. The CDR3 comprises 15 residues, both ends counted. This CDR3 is CASSLVGSGSLMEFF.

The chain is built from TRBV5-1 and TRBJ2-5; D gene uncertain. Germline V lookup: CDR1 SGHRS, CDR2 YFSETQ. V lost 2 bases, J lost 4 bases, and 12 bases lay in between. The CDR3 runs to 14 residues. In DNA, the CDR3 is TGCGCCAGCAGCTTTGGCTCCCGCTTAGAGACCCAGTACTTC. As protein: CASSFGSRLETQYF. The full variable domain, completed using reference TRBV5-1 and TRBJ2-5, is KAGVTQTPRYLIKTRGQQVTLSCSPISGHRSVSWYQQTPGQGLQFLFEYFSETQRNKGNFPGRFSGRQFSNSRSEMNVSTLELGDSALYLCASSFGSRLETQYFGPGTRLLVL.

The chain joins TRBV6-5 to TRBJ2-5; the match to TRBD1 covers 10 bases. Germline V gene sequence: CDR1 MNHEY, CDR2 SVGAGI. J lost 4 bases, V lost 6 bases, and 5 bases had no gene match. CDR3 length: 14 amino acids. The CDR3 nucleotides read TGTGCCAGCAGCCGGGACAGGGGTGCAGAGACCCAGTACTTC. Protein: CASSRDRGAETQYF.

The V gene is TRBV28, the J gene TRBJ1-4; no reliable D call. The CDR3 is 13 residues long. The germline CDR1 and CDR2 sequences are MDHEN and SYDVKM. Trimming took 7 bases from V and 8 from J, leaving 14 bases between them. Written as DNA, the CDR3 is TGTGCCAGCACGATCAGGTTAGACGAAAAACTGTTTTTT. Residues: CASTIRLDEKLFF.

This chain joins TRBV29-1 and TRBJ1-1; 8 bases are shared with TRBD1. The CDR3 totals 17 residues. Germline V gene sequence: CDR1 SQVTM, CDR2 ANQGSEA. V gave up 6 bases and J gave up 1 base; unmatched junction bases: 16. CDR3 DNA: TGCAGCGTCGTAGATGCCAGGGGGCCGGGGGAGAACACTGAAGCTTTCTTT. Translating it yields CSVVDARGPGENTEAFF.

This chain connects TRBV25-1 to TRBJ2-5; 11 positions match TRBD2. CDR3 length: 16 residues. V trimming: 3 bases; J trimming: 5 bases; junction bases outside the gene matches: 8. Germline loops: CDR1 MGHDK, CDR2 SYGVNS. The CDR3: CASSDPIAGGPETQYF. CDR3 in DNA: TGTGCCAGCAGTGACCCGATAGCGGGAGGGCCGGAGACCCAGTACTTC. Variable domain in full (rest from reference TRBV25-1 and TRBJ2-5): EADIYQTPRYLVIGTGKKITLECSQTMGHDKMYWYQQDPGMELHLIHYSYGVNSTEKGDLSSESTVSRIRTEHFPLTLESARPSHTSQYLCASSDPIAGGPETQYFGPGTRLLVL.

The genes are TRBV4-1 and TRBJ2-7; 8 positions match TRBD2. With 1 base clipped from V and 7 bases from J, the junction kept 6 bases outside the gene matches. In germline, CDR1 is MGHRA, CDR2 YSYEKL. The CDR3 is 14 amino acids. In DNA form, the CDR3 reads TGCGCCAGCAGCCAAGCGGGGACTAGGGCAGAGCAGTACTTC. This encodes CASSQAGTRAEQYF.

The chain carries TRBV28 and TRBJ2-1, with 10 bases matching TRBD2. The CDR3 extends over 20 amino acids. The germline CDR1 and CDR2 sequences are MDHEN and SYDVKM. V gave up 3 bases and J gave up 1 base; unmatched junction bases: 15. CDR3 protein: CASSFTVAGGPEMSYNEQFF. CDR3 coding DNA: TGTGCCAGCAGTTTCACGGTAGCGGGAGGCCCCGAGATGTCCTACAATGAGCAGTTCTTC.

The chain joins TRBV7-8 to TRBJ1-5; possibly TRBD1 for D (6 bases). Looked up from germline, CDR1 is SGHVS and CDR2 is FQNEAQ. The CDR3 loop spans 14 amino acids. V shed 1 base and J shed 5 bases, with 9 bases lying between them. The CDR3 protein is CASSLGTEDQPQHF. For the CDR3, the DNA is TGTGCCAGCAGCTTAGGGACAGAAGATCAGCCCCAGCATTTT. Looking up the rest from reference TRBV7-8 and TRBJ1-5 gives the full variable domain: GAGVSQSPRYKVAKRGQDVALRCDPISGHVSLFWYQQALGQGPEFLTYFQNEAQLDKSGLPSDRFFAERPEGSVSTLKIQRTQQEDSAVYLCASSLGTEDQPQHFGDGTRLSIL.

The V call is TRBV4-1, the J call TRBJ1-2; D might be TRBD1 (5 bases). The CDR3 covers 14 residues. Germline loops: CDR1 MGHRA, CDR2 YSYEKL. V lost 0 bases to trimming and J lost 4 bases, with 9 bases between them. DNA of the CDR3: TGCGCCAGCAGCCAAGAGGCAGGGCTCTATGGCTACACCTTC. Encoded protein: CASSQEAGLYGYTF.

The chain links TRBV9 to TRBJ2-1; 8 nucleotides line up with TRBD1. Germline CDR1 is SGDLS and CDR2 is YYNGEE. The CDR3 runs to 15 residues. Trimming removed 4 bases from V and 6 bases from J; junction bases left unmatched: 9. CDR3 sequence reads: CASSPGQGIGNEQFF. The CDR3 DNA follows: TGTGCCAGCAGCCCCGGACAGGGAATAGGCAATGAGCAGTTCTTC.

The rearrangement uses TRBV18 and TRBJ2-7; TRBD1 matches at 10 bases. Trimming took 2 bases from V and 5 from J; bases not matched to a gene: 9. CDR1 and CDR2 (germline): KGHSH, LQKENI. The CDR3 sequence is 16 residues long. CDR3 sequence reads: CASSPTRQGAKDEQYF. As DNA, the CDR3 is TGTGCCAGCTCACCAACCCGACAGGGGGCGAAGGACGAGCAGTACTTC.

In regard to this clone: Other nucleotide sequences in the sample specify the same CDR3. The CDR3 coding sequence is TGTGCCAGCAGCCCCGGACAGGGGATTTATTCACCCCTCCACTTT. This translates into CASSPGQGIYSPLHF. The genes are TRBV5-6 and TRBJ1-6; 9 nucleotides agree with TRBD1. V gave up 4 bases and J gave up 8 bases; unmatched junction bases: 7. The CDR3 loop spans 15 amino acids. The germline gives CDR1 SGHDT, CDR2 YYEEEE. Together with reference TRBV5-6 and TRBJ1-6, the CDR3 gives the full variable domain: DAGVTQSPTHLIKTRGQQVTLRCSPKSGHDTVSWYQQALGQGPQFIFQYYEEEERQRGNFPDRFSGHQFPNYSSELNVNALLLGDSALYLCASSPGQGIYSPLHFGNGTRLTVT.

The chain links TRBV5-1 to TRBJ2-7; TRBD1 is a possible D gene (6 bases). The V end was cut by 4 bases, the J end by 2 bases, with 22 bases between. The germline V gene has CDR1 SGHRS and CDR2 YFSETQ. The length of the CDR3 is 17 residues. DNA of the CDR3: TGCGCCAGCAGCATTCCTCCGGGACAAGCCGTCCCCTACGAGCAGTACTTC. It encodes CASSIPPGQAVPYEQYF.

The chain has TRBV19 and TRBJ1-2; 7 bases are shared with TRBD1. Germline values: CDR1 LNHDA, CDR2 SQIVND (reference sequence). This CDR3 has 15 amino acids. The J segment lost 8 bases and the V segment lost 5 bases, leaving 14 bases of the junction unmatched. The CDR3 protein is CASSLGLWDSRGYTF. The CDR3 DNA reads TGTGCCAGTAGTTTGGGCCTTTGGGACAGCCGCGGCTACACCTTC. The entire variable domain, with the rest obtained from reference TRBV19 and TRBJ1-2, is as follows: DGGITQSPKYLFRKEGQNVTLSCEQNLNHDAMYWYRQDPGQGLRLIYYSQIVNDFQKGDIAEGYSVSREKKESFPLTVTSAQKNPTAFYLCASSLGLWDSRGYTFGSGTRLTVV.

For the CDR3, the DNA is TGTGCCAGCAGTTTGGGGCTAGCGATCAACGAGCAGTACTTC. It translates to CASSLGLAINEQYF. V usage is TRBV28 and J usage is TRBJ2-7; D might be TRBD2 (6 bases). This CDR3 region has 14 residues. Trimming pared 3 bases from V and 5 bases from J, leaving 14 bases between. Germline CDR1 is MDHEN and CDR2 is SYDVKM.

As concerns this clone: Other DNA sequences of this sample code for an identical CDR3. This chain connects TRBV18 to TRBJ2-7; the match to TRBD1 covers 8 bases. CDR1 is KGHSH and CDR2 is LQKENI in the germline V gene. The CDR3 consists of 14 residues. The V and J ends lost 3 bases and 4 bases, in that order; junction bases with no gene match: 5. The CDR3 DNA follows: TGTGCCAGCTCACCCGGGACAGGAGATTACGAGCAGTACTTC. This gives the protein CASSPGTGDYEQYF.

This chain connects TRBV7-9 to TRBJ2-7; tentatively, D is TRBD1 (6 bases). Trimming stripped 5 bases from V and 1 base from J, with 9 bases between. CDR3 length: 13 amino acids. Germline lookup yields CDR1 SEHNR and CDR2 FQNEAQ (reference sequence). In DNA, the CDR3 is TGTGCCAGCAGCCTCGACAGGTCCTACGAGCAGTACTTC. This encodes CASSLDRSYEQYF.

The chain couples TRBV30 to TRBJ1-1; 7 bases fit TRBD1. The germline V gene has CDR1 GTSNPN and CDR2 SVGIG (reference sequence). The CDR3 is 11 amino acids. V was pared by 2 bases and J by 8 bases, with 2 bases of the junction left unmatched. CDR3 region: CAWSFRGEAFF. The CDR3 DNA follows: TGTGCCTGGAGTTTCAGGGGGGAAGCTTTCTTT.

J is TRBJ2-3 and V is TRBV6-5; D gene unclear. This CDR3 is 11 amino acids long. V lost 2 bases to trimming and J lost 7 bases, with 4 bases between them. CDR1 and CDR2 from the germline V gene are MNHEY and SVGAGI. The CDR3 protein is CASSYGNTQYF. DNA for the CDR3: TGTGCCAGCAGTTACGGCAATACGCAGTATTTT.

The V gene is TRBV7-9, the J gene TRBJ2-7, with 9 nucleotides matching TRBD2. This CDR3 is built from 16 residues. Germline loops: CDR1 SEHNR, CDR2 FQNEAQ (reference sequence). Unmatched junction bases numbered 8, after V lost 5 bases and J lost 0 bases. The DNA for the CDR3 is TGTGCCAGCAGCCGGCTAGCGGGACAAAGCTCCTACGAGCAGTACTTC. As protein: CASSRLAGQSSYEQYF. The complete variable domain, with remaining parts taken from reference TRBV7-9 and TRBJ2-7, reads DTGVSQNPRHKITKRGQNVTFRCDPISEHNRLYWYRQTLGQGPEFLTYFQNEAQLEKSRLLSDRFSAERPKGSFSTLEIQRTEQGDSAMYLCASSRLAGQSSYEQYFGPGTRLTVT.

In nucleotides, the CDR3 is TGTGCCAGTAGGGGCAAGGAGGGATCATGGCCCCAGCATTTT. This translates into CASRGKEGSWPQHF. The chain joins TRBV19 to TRBJ1-5; D is uncertain. Germline-derived CDR1 and CDR2 are LNHDA and SQIVND (reference sequence). V was cut by 6 bases and J by 9 bases, with 18 bases left in between. The CDR3 spans 14 residues.

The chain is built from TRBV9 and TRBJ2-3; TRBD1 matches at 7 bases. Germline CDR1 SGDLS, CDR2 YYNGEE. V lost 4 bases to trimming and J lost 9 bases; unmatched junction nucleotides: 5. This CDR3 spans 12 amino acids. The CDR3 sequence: CASSSGQETQYF. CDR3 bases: TGTGCCAGCAGCTCAGGACAGGAAACGCAGTATTTT.

As DNA, the CDR3 is TGTGCCAGCAGTGAACGCCGGGACTACGAGCAGTACTTC. Translating it yields CASSERRDYEQYF. The chain is built from TRBV2 and TRBJ2-7; TRBD2 might be the D (5 bases). The CDR3 contains 13 residues. CDR1 is SNHLY and CDR2 is FYNNEI in the germline V gene. Trimming removed 2 bases at V and 3 bases at J, with 8 bases between.

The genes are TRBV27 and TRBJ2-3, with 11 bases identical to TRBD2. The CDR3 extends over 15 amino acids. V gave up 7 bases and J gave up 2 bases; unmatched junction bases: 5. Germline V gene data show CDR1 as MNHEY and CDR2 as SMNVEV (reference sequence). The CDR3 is CASTGLAGLTDTQYF. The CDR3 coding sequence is TGTGCCAGCACTGGACTAGCGGGCCTCACAGATACGCAGTATTTT.

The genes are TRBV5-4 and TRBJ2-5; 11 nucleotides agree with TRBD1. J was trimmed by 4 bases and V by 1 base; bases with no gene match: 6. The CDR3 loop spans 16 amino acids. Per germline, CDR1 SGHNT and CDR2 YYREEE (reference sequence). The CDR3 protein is CASSLWGQGGGETQYF. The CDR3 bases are TGTGCCAGCAGCTTGTGGGGACAGGGGGGAGGAGAGACCCAGTACTTC. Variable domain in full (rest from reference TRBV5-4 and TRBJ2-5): ETGVTQSPTHLIKTRGQQVTLRCSSQSGHNTVSWYQQALGQGPQFIFQYYREEENGRGNFPPRFSGLQFPNYSSELNVNALELDDSALYLCASSLWGQGGGETQYFGPGTRLLVL.

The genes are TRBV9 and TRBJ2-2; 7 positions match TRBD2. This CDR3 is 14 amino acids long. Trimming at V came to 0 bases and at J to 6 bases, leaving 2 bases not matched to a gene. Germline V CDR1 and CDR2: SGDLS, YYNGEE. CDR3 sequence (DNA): TGTGCCAGCAGCGTAGGAGCGGGGCCCGGGGAGCTGTTTTTT. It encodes CASSVGAGPGELFF.

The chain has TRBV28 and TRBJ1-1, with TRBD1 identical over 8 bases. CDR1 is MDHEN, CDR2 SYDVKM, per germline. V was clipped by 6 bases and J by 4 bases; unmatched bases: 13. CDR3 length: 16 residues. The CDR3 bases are TGTGCCAGCAGGGTCAGGGGGCCGTTTTCGAGCACTGAAGCTTTCTTT. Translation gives CASRVRGPFSSTEAFF.